This T cell receptor beta chain was identified in a study of siplizumab effects on memory and regulatory T cells. Study observations and caveats: The alloreactive clones that mapped to unstimulated subsets made up only a minor fraction. Greater diversity than memory cells seemed evident in naive T cells, which also appeared to be major alloresponse contributors.

Assays were performed on 9.7 x 10^4 or so TCR templates per sample. Clones were read by immunoSEQ multiplex PCR, and TCRdb kept only the in-frame ones, dropping some. The data show more than 75,000 clones, with over 95% seen just once and 0.025% to 0.035% held by the top ten. On this clone: No antigen is known for it.

Unmatched junction bases numbered 3, after V lost 1 base and J lost 8 bases. The CDR3 consists of 13 residues. Looked up from germline, CDR1 is MNHEY and CDR2 is SMNVEV (reference sequence). The sequenced sample consisted of naive CD4+ T cells sorted from blood. The chain uses TRBV27 and TRBJ1-2; 8 positions agree with TRBD1. This clonotype was obtained from a human donor in good health. This CDR3 reads CASSLLWDRGYTF. CDR3 nucleotide sequence: TGTGCCAGCAGTTTATTGTGGGACAGGGGCTACACCTTC.